Each of the 5 T cell receptor beta chains below was sequenced from the same sample in a study of shared T cell receptors in the human thymus. Some clones are missing from TCRdb's copy, which holds only in-frame ones; the method was immunoSEQ multiplex PCR. The sample holds about 610,000 clones, approximately 87% seen once. The same sample was also used in a study of human thymus T cells.

Specimen: thymocytes. These receptors all stem from a boy under three years old with a congenital heart defect.

This chain connects TRBV15 to TRBJ2-7; 8 positions agree with TRBD1. The length of the CDR3 is 15 residues. The J segment lost 4 bases and the V segment lost 3 bases, leaving 8 bases of the junction unmatched. The germline V gene encodes CDR1 LNHNV and CDR2 YYDKDF (reference sequence). CDR3 coding DNA: TGTGCCACCAGCAGCCGCGACAGGGGTACGTACGAGCAGTACTTC. Its protein product is CATSSRDRGTYEQYF.

The rearrangement joins TRBV18 to TRBJ2-5; 10 nucleotides match TRBD2. Judging by the DNA end, TRBJ2-7 fits better; the J call may be wrong. From germline, CDR1 is KGHSH and CDR2 LQKENI. There are 21 residues in the CDR3. The CDR3 region is CASSPLSPQRLFGTSAYEQYF. CDR3 nucleotides: TGTGCCAGCTCACCACTTTCGCCCCAGCGGCTTTTCGGGACTAGCGCCTACGAGCAGTACTTC.

The genes are TRBV5-4 and TRBJ2-7; 10 positions match TRBD2. In germline, CDR1 is SGHNT, CDR2 YYREEE (reference sequence). The CDR3 totals 15 residues. With V trimmed by 3 bases and J by 0 bases, 3 bases remained unmatched. The chain's CDR3 is CASSYRTSGSYEQYF. As DNA, the CDR3 is TGTGCCAGCAGCTACAGGACTAGCGGCTCCTACGAGCAGTACTTC.

This chain uses TRBV5-6 with TRBJ2-5; no definite D call. Germline CDR1 SGHDT, CDR2 YYEEEE. CDR3 size: 12 residues. V gave up 2 bases and J gave up 6 bases, with 8 bases separating them. The CDR3 DNA reads as TGTGCCAGCAGCTTCTCGAGAAAGACCCAGTACTTC. This codes for CASSFSRKTQYF. Full variable domain (missing parts from reference TRBV5-6 and TRBJ2-5): DAGVTQSPTHLIKTRGQQVTLRCSPKSGHDTVSWYQQALGQGPQFIFQYYEEEERQRGNFPDRFSGHQFPNYSSELNVNALLLGDSALYLCASSFSRKTQYFGPGTRLLVL.

V and J are TRBV9 and TRBJ2-5; 8 bases match TRBD2. Germline CDR1 is SGDLS and CDR2 is YYNGEE. V gave up 0 bases and J gave up 0 bases; unmatched junction bases: 7. The CDR3 length is 17 residues. CDR3 amino acids: CASSVVGAGEYQETQYF. CDR3 in DNA: TGTGCCAGCAGCGTAGTCGGAGCGGGAGAGTACCAAGAGACCCAGTACTTC.